This entry lists 31 T cell receptor beta chains sequenced from one sample in a study of chemoradiotherapy in HPV16-positive cancers. Repertoires were generated with immunoSEQ multiplex PCR, while TCRdb's copy carries only in-frame clones and drops some. The data hold more than 10,000 clones, with around 85% observed a single time. The specimen was blood, collected from a patient who underwent chemoradiotherapy. The receptors derive from a human donor with HPV-associated anogenital cancer.

This sequence joins TRBV7-9 and TRBJ1-1, with unresolved D. Germline loops: CDR1 SEHNR, CDR2 FQNEAQ (reference sequence). V was cut by 5 bases and J by 5 bases, with 12 bases left in between. The CDR3 is made up of 13 amino acids. CDR3 in amino acids: CASSDRLRTEAFF. CDR3 bases: TGTGCCAGCAGCGACCGGTTAAGGACTGAAGCTTTCTTT.

The gene calls are TRBV30 and TRBJ1-3; no clear D. V was trimmed by 1 base and J by 5 bases, leaving 9 bases between them. The CDR3 contains 13 residues. Germline CDR1 and CDR2: GTSNPN and SVGIG (reference sequence). CDR3 sequence: CAWSAQHRNTIYF. CDR3 coding DNA: TGTGCCTGGAGTGCTCAGCACAGAAACACCATATATTTT.

The J gene is TRBJ2-5, the V gene TRBV5-4; D call uncertain. Germline CDR1 is SGHNT and CDR2 is YYREEE (reference sequence). This CDR3 has 14 amino acids. With 0 bases removed from V and 1 base from J, the gap between germline ends came to 7 bases. DNA for the CDR3: TGTGCCAGCAGCTTGGTGGGAACCCAAGAGACCCAGTACTTC. Its translation is CASSLVGTQETQYF.

This clone occurred a few times. The chain couples TRBV2 to TRBJ1-3; the D gene is possibly TRBD1 (6 bases). This CDR3 is 18 amino acids long. Germline CDR1 and CDR2: SNHLY and FYNNEI. V gave up 2 bases and J gave up 5 bases, with 22 bases separating them. The CDR3 DNA reads as TGTGCCAGCAGTGAATATTTTGAGGAGGGGGACGTTAGAAACACCATATATTTT. Its protein is CASSEYFEEGDVRNTIYF.

J is TRBJ1-2 and V is TRBV4-2, with D unclear. Trimming removed 0 bases at V and 5 bases at J, with 10 bases between. The germline gives CDR1 LGHNA, CDR2 YNFKEQ. The CDR3 sequence is 14 residues long. The CDR3 DNA is TGTGCCAGCAGCCAAGAAAGGTTTGGGTATGGCTACACCTTC. Amino acid sequence: CASSQERFGYGYTF.

The chain links TRBV7-3 to TRBJ2-6; the match to TRBD1 covers 7 bases. Per germline, CDR1 SGHTA and CDR2 FQGTGA. There are 15 residues in the CDR3. J lost 3 bases, V lost 3 bases, and 2 bases had no gene match. The CDR3 is CASSLTGLGANVLTF. In DNA, the CDR3 is TGTGCCAGCAGCTTGACAGGGCTTGGGGCCAACGTCCTGACTTTC.

The genes are TRBV19 and TRBJ1-5; 8 positions match TRBD1. The J segment lost 1 base and the V segment lost 4 bases, leaving 3 bases of the junction unmatched. The CDR3 has 15 residues. Looked up from germline, CDR1 is LNHDA and CDR2 is SQIVND (reference sequence). The CDR3 is CASSKQGGSNQPQHF. The CDR3 coding sequence is TGTGCCAGTAGTAAACAGGGGGGAAGCAATCAGCCCCAGCATTTT.

This clone came up once. J is TRBJ1-6 and V is TRBV5-1; 8 positions agree with TRBD1. CDR1 is SGHRS and CDR2 is YFSETQ in the germline V gene. V was pared by 3 bases and J by 7 bases, with 3 bases of the junction left unmatched. There are 14 residues in the CDR3. The DNA for the CDR3 is TGCGCCAGCAGCTCCGGACAGGGCAATTCACCCCTCCACTTT. Its protein product is CASSSGQGNSPLHF.

CDR3 bases: TGTGCCAGCATCACTGGGACCGCCAGCAATCAGCCCCAGCATTTT. This translates into CASITGTASNQPQHF. This chain connects TRBV6-1 to TRBJ1-5, with a tentative D call TRBD1 (5 bases). The germline V and J ends were trimmed by 7 bases and 1 base, with 14 bases remaining between them. The CDR3 spans 15 residues. Germline CDR1 reads MNHNS; CDR2 reads SASEGT.

The rearrangement joins TRBV9 to TRBJ2-5, with 14 bases that match TRBD2. V lost 0 bases and J lost 2; bases outside the gene matches: 9. The CDR3 runs to 19 residues. Germline CDR1 SGDLS, CDR2 YYNGEE. The CDR3, as DNA: TGTGCCAGCAGCGTAGGAGGACTAGCGGGGGGCGGAGCGCAAGAGACCCAGTACTTC. Residues: CASSVGGLAGGGAQETQYF.

This chain uses TRBV7-2 with TRBJ2-5, with TRBD2 as a possible D gene (6 bases). The CDR3 length is 15 residues. The V gene's germline CDR1 is SGHTA and CDR2 FQGNSA. Trimming left V 2 bases short and J 2 bases short, with 12 bases between. CDR3 sequence (DNA): TGTGCCAGCAGCTTATCACCGACTAGACAAGAGACCCAGTACTTC. It specifies CASSLSPTRQETQYF.

This clone was seen a single time. The rearrangement joins TRBV5-1 to TRBJ1-3, with a weak D call TRBD1 (5 bases). Trimming pared 4 bases from V and 2 bases from J, leaving 16 bases between. The CDR3 spans 16 residues. Germline V gene lookup returns CDR1 SGHRS and CDR2 YFSETQ. This chain's CDR3 is CASSAGREWTGNTIYF. CDR3 DNA sequence: TGCGCCAGCAGCGCTGGCAGGGAGTGGACTGGAAACACCATATATTTT.

The rearrangement uses TRBV19 and TRBJ1-5, with a tentative D call TRBD1 (5 bases). Trimming left V 4 bases short and J 1 base short, with 17 bases between. This CDR3 region has 17 residues. Germline loops: CDR1 LNHDA, CDR2 SQIVND (reference sequence). The CDR3 region is CASSTTYLRDSNQPQHF. Written as DNA, the CDR3 is TGTGCCAGTAGTACCACCTATCTCCGGGACAGCAATCAGCCCCAGCATTTT.

The chain employs TRBV9 and TRBJ1-1; D unresolved. The CDR3 is 16 residues long. V was trimmed by 0 bases and J by 8 bases, leaving 20 bases between them. The germline gives CDR1 SGDLS, CDR2 YYNGEE. The CDR3 sequence: CASSVGADRVRVEAFF. The CDR3 DNA reads as TGTGCCAGCAGCGTAGGGGCAGATCGGGTCCGCGTCGAAGCTTTCTTT.

A few counts support this clone. The chain couples TRBV2 to TRBJ1-1, with D perhaps TRBD1 (6 bases). V dropped 4 bases and J dropped 8 bases, with 11 bases sitting between them. Germline values: CDR1 SNHLY, CDR2 FYNNEI. The CDR3 sequence is 12 residues long. The CDR3 reads CASSGWTAEAFF. The CDR3, as DNA: TGTGCCAGCAGTGGATGGACAGCCGAAGCTTTCTTT.

The chain carries TRBV27 and TRBJ2-7; D perhaps matches TRBD2 (5 bases). The CDR3 loop spans 15 amino acids. Germline-derived CDR1 and CDR2 are MNHEY and SMNVEV (reference sequence). V was clipped by 5 bases and J by 4 bases, with 18 bases between them. DNA for the CDR3: TGTGCCAGCAGTGGAGAAGGGATAGGAGGTTACGAGCAGTACTTC. Translated, it gives CASSGEGIGGYEQYF.

The chain links TRBV10-3 to TRBJ1-2, with 8 bases matching TRBD1. CDR1 is ENHRY and CDR2 is SYGVKD in the germline V gene. Trimming removed 10 bases from V and 8 bases from J; junction bases left unmatched: 9. The CDR3 has 12 amino acids. In DNA form, the CDR3 reads TGTGCCACCAGACAGGGGTCGGGGGGCTACACCTTC. It specifies CATRQGSGGYTF.

The CDR3 region is CASSQMTGADTDTQYF. In nucleotides, the CDR3 is TGCGCCAGCAGCCAGATGACAGGGGCCGACACAGATACGCAGTATTTT. The rearrangement joins TRBV4-1 to TRBJ2-3; TRBD1 agrees at 8 bases. V lost 3 bases to trimming and J lost 2 bases; unmatched junction nucleotides: 7. The germline V gene has CDR1 MGHRA and CDR2 YSYEKL. CDR3 size: 16 residues.

This clone is a singleton in its sample. This chain connects TRBV7-3 to TRBJ1-1, with D tentatively TRBD1 (6 bases). CDR1 SGHTA and CDR2 FQGTGA come from the germline V gene. V lost 6 bases, J lost 1 base, and 9 bases lay in between. The CDR3 is made up of 13 amino acids. The CDR3 spells CASRWTENTEAFF. In DNA form, the CDR3 reads TGTGCCAGCAGATGGACAGAGAACACTGAAGCTTTCTTT.

The chain carries TRBV5-1 and TRBJ2-3; TRBD1 aligns across 10 bases. With 4 bases clipped from V and 5 bases from J, the junction kept 10 bases outside the gene matches. This CDR3 contains 16 residues. The germline V gene has CDR1 SGHRS and CDR2 YFSETQ. The CDR3 sequence: CASSPPRGDRGDTQYF. In DNA, the CDR3 is TGCGCCAGCAGCCCACCCCGAGGGGACAGGGGAGATACGCAGTATTTT.

The chain carries TRBV5-8 and TRBJ2-2; D may match TRBD1 or TRBD2 (5 bases each). Germline CDR1 reads SGHTS; CDR2 reads YDEGEE. Trimming removed 3 bases from V and 2 bases from J, with 17 bases in between. The CDR3 sequence is 17 residues long. The CDR3 region is CASSSGTQPFNTGELFF. Written as DNA, the CDR3 is TGTGCCAGCAGCTCCGGGACCCAGCCATTCAACACCGGGGAGCTGTTTTTT.

The chain uses TRBV7-2 and TRBJ2-3; 11 bases match TRBD2. Unmatched junction bases numbered 9, after V lost 6 bases and J lost 1 base. The germline CDR1 and CDR2 sequences are SGHTA and FQGNSA. CDR3 length equals 17 residues. The CDR3 DNA follows: TGTGCCAGCAGTATAATAAGACTAGCGGGACGCACAGATACGCAGTATTTT. It specifies CASSIIRLAGRTDTQYF.

This rearrangement joins TRBV29-1 to TRBJ2-1, with 12 bases aligning to TRBD2. The J segment lost 9 bases and the V segment lost 7 bases, leaving 7 bases of the junction unmatched. The CDR3 is 13 residues long. Germline CDR1 reads SQVTM; CDR2 reads ANQGSEA. The CDR3 DNA reads TGCAGCGCCCTCCTGGGACTAGCGGGTGAGCAGTTCTTC. Translated, it gives CSALLGLAGEQFF.

This clone has just a few counts. The V gene is TRBV5-4, the J gene TRBJ2-2; TRBD1 matches 7 bases. The CDR3 is made up of 15 amino acids. Germline loops: CDR1 SGHNT, CDR2 YYREEE (reference sequence). V trimming: 2 bases; J trimming: 3 bases; junction bases outside the gene matches: 4. Written as DNA, the CDR3 is TGTGCCAGCAGCTTACAGGGGCGGGACACCGGGGAGCTGTTTTTT. Protein sequence: CASSLQGRDTGELFF.

This chain joins TRBV18 and TRBJ2-7; 7 nucleotides match TRBD1. CDR3 length equals 15 residues. From germline, CDR1 is KGHSH and CDR2 LQKENI. V trimming: 5 bases; J trimming: 0 bases; junction bases outside the gene matches: 7. CDR3 region: CASSASGGNSYEQYF. DNA for the CDR3: TGTGCCAGCTCAGCCTCAGGGGGTAACTCCTACGAGCAGTACTTC.

The chain employs TRBV19 and TRBJ2-3, with D possibly TRBD1 on 6 matching bases. Germline loops: CDR1 LNHDA, CDR2 SQIVND (reference sequence). The germline V and J ends were trimmed by 5 bases and 3 bases, with 12 bases remaining between them. The CDR3 spans 14 residues. The CDR3 protein is CASSADTGTDTQYF. The DNA of the CDR3 is TGTGCCAGTAGTGCGGACACAGGGACAGATACGCAGTATTTT.

The chain is built from TRBV14 and TRBJ1-2; no clear D. V lost 4 bases and J lost 1, with 10 bases in between. This CDR3 spans 14 amino acids. Germline CDR1 SGHDN, CDR2 FVKESK. The CDR3 sequence: CASSLPGINYGYTF. CDR3 DNA sequence: TGTGCCAGCAGCCTACCCGGGATTAACTATGGCTACACCTTC.

J is TRBJ2-3 and V is TRBV19, with TRBD2 matching over 13 bases. The germline V gene encodes CDR1 LNHDA and CDR2 SQIVND (reference sequence). V lost 5 bases, J lost 1 base, and 6 bases stayed unmatched. CDR3 length equals 17 residues. The CDR3 region is CASSPTSGGAGTDTQYF. The CDR3 DNA reads as TGTGCCAGTAGTCCAACTAGCGGGGGGGCGGGCACAGATACGCAGTATTTT.

The chain couples TRBV5-4 to TRBJ1-1; TRBD1 might be the D (5 bases). The CDR3 is made up of 14 amino acids. Trimming pared 0 bases from V and 5 bases from J, leaving 11 bases between. Germline-derived CDR1 and CDR2 are SGHNT and YYREEE (reference sequence). In DNA form, the CDR3 reads TGTGCCAGCAGCTTGGTGGGAAGGGGTACTGAAGCTTTCTTT. Protein: CASSLVGRGTEAFF. The full variable domain, its missing parts supplied by reference TRBV5-4 and TRBJ1-1, is ETGVTQSPTHLIKTRGQQVTLRCSSQSGHNTVSWYQQALGQGPQFIFQYYREEENGRGNFPPRFSGLQFPNYSSELNVNALELDDSALYLCASSLVGRGTEAFFGQGTRLTVV.

The chain has TRBV18 and TRBJ1-4, with no clear D. Germline V gene lookup returns CDR1 KGHSH and CDR2 LQKENI. V was pared by 2 bases and J by 8 bases, with 9 bases between. The CDR3 consists of 13 residues. The CDR3 here is CASSPAEAEKLFF. CDR3 nucleotides: TGTGCCAGCTCACCAGCAGAGGCAGAAAAACTGTTTTTT. The whole variable domain, filled in from reference TRBV18 and TRBJ1-4, reads NAGVMQNPRHLVRRRGQEARLRCSPMKGHSHVYWYRQLPEEGLKFMVYLQKENIIDESGMPKERFSAEFPKEGPSILRIQQVVRGDSAAYFCASSPAEAEKLFFGSGTQLSVL.

This chain connects TRBV9 to TRBJ2-7; 8 bases fit TRBD1. The CDR3 is made up of 15 amino acids. From germline, CDR1 is SGDLS and CDR2 YYNGEE. The J segment lost 2 bases and the V segment lost 0 bases, leaving 4 bases of the junction unmatched. The CDR3 here is CASSVGQGATYEQYF. CDR3 DNA sequence: TGTGCCAGCAGCGTAGGCCAGGGGGCAACCTACGAGCAGTACTTC.